This TCR beta chain comes out of a study of blood T cell repertoires in COVID-19. Study-level information: The study drew acute and convalescent COVID-19 samples from the United States, Italy and Spain.

This CDR3 contains 13 residues. Germline CDR1 SGHNT, CDR2 YYREEE (reference sequence). Trimming took 2 bases from V and 5 from J, leaving 10 bases between them. Generated by immunoSEQ multiplex PCR, the TCRdb table keeps only in-frame clones and is missing some. This sample carries fewer than 350,000 clones, around 85% of them seen once, and the ten largest clones take 2.5%. Recovered Cohort 3 donors showed two negative PCRs, clearance, or symptom resolution. The TCR sequence derives from a woman aged 50 to 65 who had recovered from COVID-19. The rearrangement links TRBV5-4 to TRBJ2-5; no firm D call. The sequenced sample was PBMCs or T cells enriched from blood (not recorded which). CDR3 sequence (DNA): TGTGCCAGCAGCTTAGCTCTTAAGGAGACCCAGTACTTC. Protein product: CASSLALKETQYF.